This T cell receptor beta chain comes out of a study of HIV-infected children after antiretroviral therapy interruption. Study context: Recorded EBV and CMV exposure existed for most children. Weeks 0, 12, interruption end (24 or 48), and about 3 years post-study gave interruption-arm samples. Continuous-treatment samples came from weeks 0, 48 and 150.

This clonotype was seen at least ten times. CDR1 is SGHVS, CDR2 FNYEAQ, per germline. Unmatched junction bases numbered 16, after V lost 5 bases and J lost 10 bases. The CDR3 is made up of 16 amino acids. The sample's treatment: PENTA 11 planned treatment interruption arm or continuous ART arm. From thawed PBMCs, naive CD4+ CD45RA+ CD45RO- T cells were sorted. RNA-based 3' RACE libraries used unique molecular identifiers. TCRdb processed the 3' RACE reads anew with MiXCR; each CDR3 protein has one entry. The sample lists about 40,000 distinct CDR3 sequences; over 6.5% were seen once. J is TRBJ2-1 and V is TRBV7-6, with 8 bases matching TRBD2. The source was CD45RA+ CD4+ T cells from PBMCs, pooled from several time points, collected from a donor given antiretroviral therapy, either interrupted or continuous. The sample's subset: naive CD4+ CD45RA+ CD45RO- T cells. The receptor was derived from a pool of human donors with HIV. In nucleotides, the CDR3 is TGTGCCAGCAGCCAACTAGCGGTGAGTTTGGGCAGCGAGCAGTTCTTC. Amino acid sequence: CASSQLAVSLGSEQFF.